The text below deals with one TCR beta chain. Its antigen is unknown. The sample is drawn from a study of blood T cells in healthy people across ages. The study, taken as a whole, reports: Older age coincided with a roughly linear decline in TCR beta diversity per million T cells.

V was pared by 0 bases and J by 13 bases, with 19 bases between. From germline, CDR1 is LGHNA and CDR2 YNFKEQ. The CDR3 totals 15 residues. Combining a sample-barcoded 5' primer with a J-beta primer mix, a second PCR ran for roughly 7 to 12 cycles. Carrying 12 random nucleotides, a template-switch adaptor labeled each individual cDNA molecule. TCRdb re-called the 5' RACE reads with MiXCR, one entry per CDR3 protein. The data contain 1.5 million to 2 million distinct CDR3 sequences, about 30% of them singletons. The sequence came from a young woman in good health. V is TRBV4-2 and J is TRBJ2-1; D gene ambiguous. The sample comprised blood. In DNA, the CDR3 is TGTGCCAGCAGCCAAGAAGGCCTGGCAGAGGAGACCCAGTTCTTC. It codes for CASSQEGLAEETQFF.